These 15 T cell receptor beta chains were all obtained from the same sample, sequenced in a study of CD8 T cells in ankylosing spondylitis (dated by TCRdb to 2017 to 2019). The protocol used for the library was 5' RACE. Data came from an Illumina HiSeq 2500. The public reads were run again by TCRdb, first through fastp at Q25 and then through MiXCR, and only productive beta chains were kept. Here each entry gathers all rows of one CDR3 protein and keeps the most common genes and DNA. This sample gives around 250,000 distinct CDR3 sequences in total; around 11% of them show up just once. The ten biggest clones cover around 6.5% of the sample. The sequenced sample was blood, either unsorted or a sorted T cell fraction (not recorded which). The receptor set was obtained from a male donor with ankylosing spondylitis or in good health (not recorded which).

The sample holds a few counts of this clonotype. Written as DNA, the CDR3 is TGTGCCAGCAGTTTTCAGGGGGCCTTTTATGTCCTGACTTTC. Translation: CASSFQGAFYVLTF. The chain employs TRBV27 and TRBJ2-6, with 8 bases matching TRBD1. Germline V gives CDR1 MNHEY, CDR2 SMNVEV (reference sequence). With 3 bases clipped from V and 13 bases from J, the junction kept 8 bases outside the gene matches. This CDR3 contains 14 residues.

This clonotype was seen many times. This chain connects TRBV20-1 to TRBJ2-1; D is uncertain. This CDR3 region has 15 residues. V shed 1 base and J shed 5 bases, with 15 bases lying between them. Per germline, CDR1 DFQATT and CDR2 SNEGSKA (reference sequence). The CDR3 is CSARGGSLGHNEQFF. DNA for the CDR3: TGCAGTGCTAGAGGGGGAAGTCTAGGCCACAATGAGCAGTTCTTC.

This clonotype showed up many times. The V and J genes are TRBV20-1 and TRBJ1-1, with TRBD1 as a possible D gene (6 bases). The CDR3 consists of 14 residues. The germline V and J ends were trimmed by 4 bases and 1 base, with 13 bases remaining between them. CDR1 is DFQATT and CDR2 is SNEGSKA in the germline V gene (reference sequence). CDR3 loop: CSAKQGLANTEAFF. As DNA, the CDR3 is TGCAGTGCTAAACAGGGTTTGGCGAACACTGAAGCTTTCTTT.

This clonotype was seen only a few times. The chain joins TRBV15 to TRBJ2-1; D remains unclear. Trimming stripped 1 base from V and 6 bases from J, with 7 bases between. Germline values: CDR1 LNHNV, CDR2 YYDKDF (reference sequence). The CDR3 spans 13 residues. CDR3 DNA sequence: TGTGCCACCAGCAGAGGGGCAGGCAATGAGCAGTTCTTC. Encoded protein: CATSRGAGNEQFF.

The chain has TRBV10-3 and TRBJ2-1; D unresolved. CDR1 is ENHRY and CDR2 is SYGVKD in the germline V gene. The CDR3 consists of 14 residues. V was clipped by 3 bases and J by 4 bases, with 10 bases between them. In DNA form, the CDR3 reads TGTGCCATCAGTGAAGCCGGCGATTACAATGAGCAGTTCTTC. Encoded protein: CAISEAGDYNEQFF.

This clonotype occurred many times. This CDR3 is CASRSTVGGSFF. The CDR3, as DNA: TGTGCCAGCAGATCGACAGTGGGCGGTTCTTTCTTT. The chain couples TRBV6-5 to TRBJ1-1; a weak D match, TRBD1 (5 bases). The CDR3 is 12 residues long. Trimming took 6 bases from V and 12 from J, leaving 17 bases between them. The germline V gene encodes CDR1 MNHEY and CDR2 SVGAGI.

This clonotype has ten or more counts. V usage is TRBV2 and J usage is TRBJ1-1; possibly TRBD1 for D (6 bases). Germline V lookup: CDR1 SNHLY, CDR2 FYNNEI. Trimming stripped 9 bases from V and 3 bases from J, with 14 bases between. This CDR3 is built from 13 residues. As DNA, the CDR3 is TGTGCCAGTTCTGAACAGGGCTACACTGAAGCTTTCTTT. Amino acid sequence: CASSEQGYTEAFF.

This clonotype has ten or more counts. The V call is TRBV29-1, the J call TRBJ2-1; tentatively, D is TRBD2 (5 bases). Germline CDR1 is SQVTM and CDR2 is ANQGSEA. This CDR3 has 14 amino acids. Trimming took off 5 bases at V and 9 bases at J, with 20 bases between the two ends. The CDR3 is CSVTGPRNEGEQFF. The CDR3 DNA sequence: TGCAGCGTTACCGGGCCCAGAAACGAGGGTGAGCAGTTCTTC.

The table lists this clonotype with a few counts. This sequence joins TRBV2 and TRBJ2-1, with D possibly matching TRBD1 (6 bases). The CDR3 is 16 amino acids. Germline V lookup: CDR1 SNHLY, CDR2 FYNNEI. The ends were cut back, 5 bases at V and 6 bases at J, with 20 bases in the middle. CDR3 sequence: CASSYGGSSRFNEQFF. The DNA for the CDR3 is TGTGCCAGCAGTTATGGGGGCTCCTCGCGGTTCAATGAGCAGTTCTTC. The full variable domain, its missing parts supplied by reference TRBV2 and TRBJ2-1, is EPEVTQTPSHQVTQMGQEVILRCVPISNHLYFYWYRQILGQKVEFLVSFYNNEISEKSEIFDDQFSVERPDGSNFTLKIRSTKLEDSAMYFCASSYGGSSRFNEQFFGPGTRLTVL.

This clonotype was seen ten or more times. The chain couples TRBV29-1 to TRBJ1-1; no definite D call. This CDR3 spans 13 amino acids. The V gene lost 7 bases and the J gene lost 3 bases, with 15 bases spanning the gap. CDR1 and CDR2 from the germline V gene are SQVTM and ANQGSEA. CDR3 in DNA: TGCAGCGGGGTTCGGGAGGGAGACACTGAAGCTTTCTTT. Its protein is CSGVREGDTEAFF.

This clonotype was seen at least ten times. The chain uses TRBV20-1 and TRBJ1-1; D call uncertain. V lost 3 bases and J 1 base, leaving 9 bases between the germline ends. Germline CDR1 and CDR2: DFQATT and SNEGSKA (reference sequence). The CDR3 is 13 amino acids. The CDR3, as DNA: TGCAGTGCTAGTAGTAGCGGGAACACTGAAGCTTTCTTT. Its translation: CSASSSGNTEAFF.

This clonotype appeared many times. This chain uses TRBV4-2 with TRBJ2-2; D may be TRBD2 (6 bases). The ends were cut back, 1 base at V and 1 base at J, with 22 bases in the middle. This CDR3 spans 20 amino acids. Per germline, CDR1 LGHNA and CDR2 YNFKEQ. CDR3: CASSQGLFGGLRKNTGELFF. The DNA of the CDR3 is TGTGCCAGCAGCCAAGGGTTGTTTGGAGGGTTACGGAAGAACACCGGGGAGCTGTTTTTT.

This clonotype has ten or more counts. The CDR3 DNA is TGCGCCAGCAGAACGACTAGCGGGGCAGTACAAGAGACCCAGTACTTC. Its translation is CASRTTSGAVQETQYF. The J gene is TRBJ2-5, the V gene TRBV5-1; 11 bases match TRBD2. Per the germline V gene, CDR1 is SGHRS and CDR2 is YFSETQ. The CDR3 loop spans 16 amino acids. The V segment lost 5 bases and the J segment 2 bases; nucleotides outside the gene matches: 8.

This clonotype was observed at least ten times. The chain couples TRBV27 to TRBJ2-7; D possibly corresponds to TRBD1 (5 bases). Trimming took off 8 bases at V and 3 bases at J, with 11 bases between the two ends. The germline CDR1 and CDR2 sequences are MNHEY and SMNVEV (reference sequence). This CDR3 has 12 residues. The CDR3 protein is CASGGQGYEQYF. The CDR3 nucleotides are TGTGCCAGCGGTGGGCAGGGCTACGAGCAGTACTTC.

Many counts were recorded for this clonotype. The chain employs TRBV27 and TRBJ1-2; TRBD1 is a possible D gene (5 bases). CDR3 length: 14 residues. The V gene lost 2 bases and the J gene lost 5 bases, with 12 bases spanning the gap. CDR1 and CDR2 (germline): MNHEY, SMNVEV (reference sequence). The CDR3 nucleotides are TGTGCCAGCAGTTTACTCGCAGGGCCGTATGGCTACACCTTC. Amino acid sequence: CASSLLAGPYGYTF.